These 19 T cell receptor beta chains originate from one sample sequenced in a study of a mutant IDH1 vaccine in newly diagnosed glioma. Clones were sequenced by immunoSEQ multiplex PCR, and TCRdb holds only the in-frame ones, with some missing. There are 20,000 to 25,000 clones in the sample; 84% occur only once, and roughly 2.8% lies in the top ten. Antigens of these TCRs are unknown. Time point specified: week 47, end of study. In the vaccine, a single dose held 300 ug of the mutant IDH1 20-mer peptide, along with topical imiquimod. Sample: PBMCs, taken from a glioma patient whose treatment included an IDH1 peptide vaccine. The origin of the receptors is a middle-aged man with glioma.

V and J are TRBV7-9 and TRBJ2-7; the match to TRBD2 covers 9 bases. J was trimmed by 4 bases and V by 1 base; bases with no gene match: 17. Germline V gene lookup returns CDR1 SEHNR and CDR2 FQNEAQ (reference sequence). The CDR3 contains 19 residues. This chain's CDR3 is CASSLVIGSGSLRGYEQYF. CDR3 in DNA: TGTGCCAGCAGCTTAGTTATTGGTAGCGGGAGCCTACGAGGGTACGAGCAGTACTTC.

The rearrangement joins TRBV5-1 to TRBJ2-3; 11 positions agree with TRBD2. This CDR3 region has 16 residues. V gave up 3 bases and J gave up 4 bases; unmatched junction bases: 7. Germline values: CDR1 SGHRS, CDR2 YFSETQ. CDR3 coding DNA: TGCGCCAGCAGCTCCTCGACTAGCGGGACTGCAGATACGCAGTATTTT. This encodes CASSSSTSGTADTQYF.

The chain joins TRBV2 to TRBJ2-7; D not certain. V shed 6 bases and J shed 1 base, with 7 bases lying between them. CDR1 SNHLY and CDR2 FYNNEI come from the germline V gene. There are 12 residues in the CDR3. CDR3 DNA sequence: TGTGCCAGCAGCCAGATGTCCTACGAGCAGTACTTC. This encodes CASSQMSYEQYF.

J is TRBJ2-2 and V is TRBV7-6, with 9 nucleotides matching TRBD1. Trimming removed 5 bases from V and 6 bases from J; junction bases left unmatched: 7. Germline values: CDR1 SGHVS, CDR2 FNYEAQ. This CDR3 has 15 amino acids. Here the CDR3 DNA reads TGTGCCAGCAGCCAGGGACAGGGAGGGCCCGGGGAGCTGTTTTTT. It translates to CASSQGQGGPGELFF.

The count of this clone is one. This chain links TRBV6-1 with TRBJ2-7, with a weak D call TRBD2 (5 bases). V was shortened by 7 bases and J by 2 bases, with 15 bases between the two germline ends. The CDR3 is 14 amino acids. The germline V gene has CDR1 MNHNS and CDR2 SASEGT. The CDR3 spells CASTLGLIAYEQYF. The CDR3 nucleotides are TGTGCCAGCACTCTCGGACTCATAGCCTACGAGCAGTACTTC.

The rearrangement joins TRBV15 to TRBJ2-1, with TRBD1 matching over 8 bases. V gave up 1 base and J gave up 6 bases; unmatched junction bases: 5. The CDR3 length is 15 residues. Germline values: CDR1 LNHNV, CDR2 YYDKDF (reference sequence). CDR3 sequence reads: CATSRVGRGLNEQFF. CDR3 DNA: TGTGCCACCAGCAGAGTAGGCAGGGGGCTCAATGAGCAGTTCTTC.

This chain uses TRBV10-3 with TRBJ2-7; 10 bases match TRBD1. The CDR3 spans 16 residues. CDR1 is ENHRY and CDR2 is SYGVKD in the germline V gene. Trimming took 3 bases from V and 4 from J; bases not matched to a gene: 9. CDR3 loop: CAISDALSGQGYEQYF. In nucleotides, the CDR3 is TGTGCCATCAGTGACGCTCTTTCGGGACAGGGGTACGAGCAGTACTTC.

The chain links TRBV13 to TRBJ2-6; D uncertain. Trimming cost V 3 bases and J 1 base, with 7 bases left between them. Per germline, CDR1 PRHDT and CDR2 FYEKMQ (reference sequence). The CDR3 extends over 15 amino acids. DNA for the CDR3: TGTGCCAGCAGCTTTAGGAGTTCTGGGGCCAACGTCCTGACTTTC. Protein sequence: CASSFRSSGANVLTF.

The chain uses TRBV6-1 and TRBJ1-4, with TRBD1 as a possible D gene (5 bases). In germline, CDR1 is MNHNS, CDR2 SASEGT. This CDR3 has 12 amino acids. V gave up 11 bases and J gave up 10 bases, with 17 bases separating them. The CDR3 DNA sequence: TGTGCCGGGGGTCCCGGTAGCGGAAAACTGTTTTTT. This gives the protein CAGGPGSGKLFF.

The rearrangement uses TRBV11-2 and TRBJ2-1; tentatively, D is TRBD2 (5 bases). CDR3 size: 14 residues. CDR1 is SGHAT, CDR2 FQNNGV, per germline. The ends were cut back, 3 bases at V and 4 bases at J, with 10 bases in the middle. CDR3 nucleotides: TGTGCCAGCAGCTTCGGACTGGGTTACAATGAGCAGTTCTTC. Protein: CASSFGLGYNEQFF.

The chain couples TRBV9 to TRBJ1-1; D may be TRBD1 (5 bases). V lost 0 bases and J 5 bases, leaving 17 bases between the germline ends. Germline V gene lookup returns CDR1 SGDLS and CDR2 YYNGEE. The CDR3 is 16 residues long. The CDR3 nucleotides read TGTGCCAGCAGCGTAGGGGGGGGAGCAAGGGGAACTGAAGCTTTCTTT. This encodes CASSVGGGARGTEAFF.

This chain joins TRBV27 and TRBJ2-7; TRBD1 or TRBD2 may be the D gene (5 bases each). Germline loops: CDR1 MNHEY, CDR2 SMNVEV (reference sequence). The V end was cut by 6 bases, the J end by 2 bases, with 14 bases between. The CDR3 loop spans 14 amino acids. For the CDR3, the DNA is TGTGCCAGCAGGGGGACCCCAAAGGCCTACGAGCAGTACTTC. This sequence encodes CASRGTPKAYEQYF.

The genes are TRBV29-1 and TRBJ1-3, with TRBD1 as a possible D gene (5 bases). The CDR3 is made up of 13 amino acids. Per the germline V gene, CDR1 is SQVTM and CDR2 is ANQGSEA. Trimming took 5 bases from V and 0 from J, leaving 8 bases between them. CDR3 in amino acids: CSVTGLSGNTIYF. Written as DNA, the CDR3 is TGCAGCGTTACAGGACTCTCTGGAAACACCATATATTTT.

The rearrangement joins TRBV5-1 to TRBJ2-7; D is ambiguous. V lost 0 bases, J lost 3 bases, and 4 bases lay in between. Germline-derived CDR1 and CDR2 are SGHRS and YFSETQ. The CDR3 consists of 12 residues. The CDR3 bases are TGCGCCAGCAGCTTGGTGGGCTACGAGCAGTACTTC. This encodes CASSLVGYEQYF.

This clone was recorded once. V gene TRBV6-1 combines with J gene TRBJ1-5; 7 positions match TRBD1. CDR3 length: 14 residues. In germline, CDR1 is MNHNS, CDR2 SASEGT. The trim removed 7 bases at V and 5 bases at J, leaving 8 bases unmatched. CDR3 bases: TGTGCCAGCAAAAACAGGGGCGGTGATCAGCCCCAGCATTTT. This codes for CASKNRGGDQPQHF.

The chain employs TRBV11-2 and TRBJ1-2; TRBD1 is a possible D gene (5 bases). This CDR3 has 16 amino acids. V was cut by 4 bases and J by 5 bases, with 20 bases left in between. CDR1 and CDR2 (germline): SGHAT, FQNNGV. The CDR3 region has the DNA TGTGCCAGCAGCTCCACCCGGGACGTAGCAACATATGGCTACACCTTC. Translating it yields CASSSTRDVATYGYTF.

The chain couples TRBV7-8 to TRBJ2-7; 9 bases agree with TRBD2. This CDR3 comprises 14 residues. Trimming took 3 bases from V and 4 from J; bases not matched to a gene: 4. Per the germline V gene, CDR1 is SGHVS and CDR2 is FQNEAQ. CDR3 coding DNA: TGTGCCAGCAGCTTGAGTAGCGGGAGATACGAGCAGTACTTC. It codes for CASSLSSGRYEQYF.

This chain uses TRBV5-6 with TRBJ2-7; D gene ambiguous. The CDR3 length is 14 residues. The germline V gene has CDR1 SGHDT and CDR2 YYEEEE. The germline V and J ends were trimmed by 3 bases and 4 bases, with 14 bases remaining between them. The CDR3: CASSYRGRRYEQYF. In DNA form, the CDR3 reads TGTGCCAGCAGCTACCGAGGACGACGGTACGAGCAGTACTTC.

The genes are TRBV18 and TRBJ2-2; TRBD1 matches 7 bases. Germline V gene lookup returns CDR1 KGHSH and CDR2 LQKENI. The V segment lost 3 bases and the J segment 5 bases; nucleotides outside the gene matches: 9. This CDR3 has 16 amino acids. Written as DNA, the CDR3 is TGTGCCAGCTCACCGCTACAGGGGAAGGGGACCGGGGAGCTGTTTTTT. It encodes CASSPLQGKGTGELFF.